This T cell receptor (beta chain) is from a study of T-cell reconstitution after alpha-beta-depleted transplantation in children. Study-level findings and limits: After one year, T-cell counts and TCRbeta diversity mostly came from new T cells. Elevated TCRbeta diversity at day 60 was traced, in some patients, to surviving recipient T cells and thymic progenitors. Several hundred expanded graft clones reportedly were the source of alpha-beta T cells about two months after transplant.

This clonotype was observed at least ten times. Its matching antigen is unknown. A TCRbeta library incorporating unique molecular identifiers was prepared. TCRdb independently ran MiXCR on the PCR reads; one entry per CDR3 protein. The sample contains about 200,000 distinct CDR3 sequences, about 6.6% of which appear only once. This clonotype originated in a boy aged 2 to 10 with acute lymphoblastic leukemia, due to receive a stem cell transplant. Sequenced here: PBMCs, sampled before TCRalphabeta/CD19-depleted stem cell transplant.

CDR3 sequence reads: CASSSPFRREDYNEQFF. The CDR3 bases are TGTGCCAGCAGTTCCCCCTTTAGGCGGGAGGATTACAATGAGCAGTTCTTC. This rearrangement joins TRBV28 to TRBJ2-1; 8 bases are a match to TRBD2. After removal of 4 bases from V and 4 bases from J, the junction contained 12 bases not matched to a gene. This CDR3 contains 17 residues. In germline, CDR1 is MDHEN, CDR2 SYDVKM.